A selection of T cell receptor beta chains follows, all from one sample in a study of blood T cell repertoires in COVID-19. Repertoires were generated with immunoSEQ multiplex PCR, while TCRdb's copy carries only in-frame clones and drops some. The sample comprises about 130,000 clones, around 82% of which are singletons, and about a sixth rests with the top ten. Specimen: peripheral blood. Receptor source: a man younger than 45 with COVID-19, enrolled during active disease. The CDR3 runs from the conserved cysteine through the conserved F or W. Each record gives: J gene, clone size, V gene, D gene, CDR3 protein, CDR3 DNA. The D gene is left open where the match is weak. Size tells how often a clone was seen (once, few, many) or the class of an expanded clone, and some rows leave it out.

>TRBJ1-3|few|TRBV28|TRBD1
CASSLNRGPDGNTIYF
TGTGCCAGCAGTTTAAACAGGGGGCCCGATGGAAACACCATATATTTT
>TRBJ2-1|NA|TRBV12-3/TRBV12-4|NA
CASSRHYNEQFF
TGTGCCAGCAGTCGACACTACAATGAGCAGTTCTTC
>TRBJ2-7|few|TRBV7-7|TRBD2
CASSPLAGASYEQYF
TGTGCCAGCAGCCCCCTAGCGGGAGCCTCCTACGAGCAGTACTTC
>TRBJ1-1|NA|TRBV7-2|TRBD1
CASSLGQGNTEAFF
TGTGCCAGCAGTTTAGGACAGGGGAACACTGAAGCTTTCTTT
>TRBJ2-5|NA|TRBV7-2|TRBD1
CASSLGGTGGQETQYF
TGTGCCAGCAGCTTAGGTGGGACAGGGGGTCAAGAGACCCAGTACTTC
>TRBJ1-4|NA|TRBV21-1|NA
CASSKIPPPGQIATNEKLFF
TGTGCCAGCAGCAAAATCCCCCCGCCGGGACAGATTGCAACTAATGAAAAACTGTTTTTT
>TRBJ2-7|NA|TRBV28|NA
CASSTNLGQYF
TGTGCCAGCAGTACAAATCTTGGGCAGTACTTC
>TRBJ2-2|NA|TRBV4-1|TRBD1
CASSLRYGTGATGELFF
TGCGCCAGCAGCCTGAGATACGGGACAGGGGCCACCGGGGAGCTGTTTTTT
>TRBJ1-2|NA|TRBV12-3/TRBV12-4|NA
CASSPTVNYGYTF
TGTGCCAGCAGCCCTACAGTTAACTATGGCTACACCTTC
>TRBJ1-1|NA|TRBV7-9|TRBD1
CASSAGQGAWTEAFF
TGTGCCAGCAGCGCGGGACAGGGGGCATGGACTGAAGCTTTCTTT
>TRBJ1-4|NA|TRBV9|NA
CASSVGGSNEKLFF
TGTGCCAGCAGCGTAGGCGGGTCTAATGAAAAACTGTTTTTT
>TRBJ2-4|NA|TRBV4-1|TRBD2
CASSHPGLAGGPGKNIQYF
TGCGCCAGCAGCCATCCCGGACTAGCGGGGGGGCCCGGCAAAAACATTCAGTACTTC
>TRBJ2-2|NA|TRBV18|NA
CATPPQGGSGKNTGELFF
TGTGCCACCCCACCTCAGGGGGGATCAGGGAAGAACACCGGGGAGCTGTTTTTT
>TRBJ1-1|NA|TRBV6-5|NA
CASSPVNTEAFF
TGTGCCAGCAGTCCAGTGAACACTGAAGCTTTCTTT
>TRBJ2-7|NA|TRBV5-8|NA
CASSWGAYEQYF
TGTGCCAGCAGCTGGGGGGCCTACGAGCAGTACTTC
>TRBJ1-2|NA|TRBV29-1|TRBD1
CSVAAEGAEGYTF
TGCAGCGTTGCCGCGGAGGGGGCGGAGGGCTACACCTTC
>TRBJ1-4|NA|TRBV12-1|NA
CAIPRLRFF
TGTGCCATCCCGAGGTTAAGGTTTTTT
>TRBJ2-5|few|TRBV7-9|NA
CASSRFGQETQYF
TGTGCCAGCAGCCGGTTCGGCCAAGAGACCCAGTACTTC
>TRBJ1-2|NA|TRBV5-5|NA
CASSLRQDLGYTF
TGTGCCAGCAGCTTGCGACAGGACCTCGGCTACACCTTC
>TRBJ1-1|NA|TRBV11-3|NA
CASGSLGLEAFF
TGTGCCAGCGGTTCTCTGGGCCTTGAAGCTTTCTTT
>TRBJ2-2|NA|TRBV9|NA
CASSAGLRNTGELFF
TGTGCCAGCAGCGCGGGACTGAGGAACACCGGGGAGCTGTTTTTT
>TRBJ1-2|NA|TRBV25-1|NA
CASSERQGPLYGYTF
TGTGCCAGCAGTGAAAGGCAGGGGCCGCTCTATGGCTACACCTTC
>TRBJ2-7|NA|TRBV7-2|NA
CASSLVWGVHEQYF
TGTGCCAGCAGCTTAGTCTGGGGGGTCCACGAGCAGTACTTC
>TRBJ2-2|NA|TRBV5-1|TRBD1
CASIPQGDPGELFF
TGCGCCAGCATACCGCAGGGGGACCCCGGGGAGCTGTTTTTT
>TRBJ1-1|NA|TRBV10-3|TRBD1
CAISAGQGDLNTEAFF
TGTGCCATCAGTGCCGGACAGGGAGACTTGAACACTGAAGCTTTCTTT
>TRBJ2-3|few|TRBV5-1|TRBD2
CASSVLAGATDTQYF
TGCGCCAGCAGCGTATTAGCGGGGGCCACAGATACGCAGTATTTT
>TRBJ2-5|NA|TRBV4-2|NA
CASSQDRTKWDGTQYF
TGTGCCAGCAGCCAAGATAGGACTAAGTGGGATGGGACCCAGTACTTC
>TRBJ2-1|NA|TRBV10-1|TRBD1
CASSDGTENEQFF
TGCGCCAGCAGTGACGGGACAGAAAATGAGCAGTTCTTC
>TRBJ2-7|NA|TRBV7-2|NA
CASSLGQGAVYEQYF
TGTGCCAGCAGCTTAGGTCAGGGCGCTGTCTACGAGCAGTACTTC
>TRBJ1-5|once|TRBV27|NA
CASSSHQPQHF
TGTGCCAGCAGTTCTCATCAGCCCCAGCATTTT
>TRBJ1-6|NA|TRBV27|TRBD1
CASSPGTGGRFGNSPLHF
TGTGCCAGCAGCCCCGGGACAGGGGGAAGATTTGGGAATTCACCCCTCCACTTT
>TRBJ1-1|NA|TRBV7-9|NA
CASTGRALGDTEAFF
TGTGCCAGCACCGGTCGCGCCTTAGGGGACACTGAAGCTTTCTTT
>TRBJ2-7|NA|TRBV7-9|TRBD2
CASSQGLAGSSYEQYF
TGTGCCAGCAGCCAAGGACTAGCGGGGAGCTCCTACGAGCAGTACTTC
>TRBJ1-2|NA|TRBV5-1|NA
CASSLGSTQSYGYTF
TGCGCCAGCAGCTTGGGTTCTACACAGTCCTATGGCTACACCTTC
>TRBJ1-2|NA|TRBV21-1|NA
CASSIGTGEIF
TGTGCCAGCAGCATCGGGACAGGGGAGATCTTC
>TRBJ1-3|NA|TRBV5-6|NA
CASSFTGSGGNTIYF
TGTGCCAGCTCCTTTACGGGTTCTGGTGGAAACACCATATATTTT
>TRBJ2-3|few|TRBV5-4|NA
CASSLAAGTDTQYF
TGTGCCAGCAGCTTGGCAGCGGGTACAGATACGCAGTATTTT
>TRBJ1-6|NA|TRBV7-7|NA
CASSPLVGGNSSYNSPLHF
TGTGCTAGCAGCCCCCTGGTTGGAGGGAATAGCTCCTATAATTCACCCCTCCACTTT
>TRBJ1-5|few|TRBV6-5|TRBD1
CASSMGQGVGQPQHF
TGTGCCAGCAGTATGGGACAGGGGGTAGGTCAGCCCCAGCATTTT
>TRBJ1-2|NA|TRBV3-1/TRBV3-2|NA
CASSQLTLGYTF
TGTGCCAGCAGCCAGCTGACTCTTGGCTACACCTTC
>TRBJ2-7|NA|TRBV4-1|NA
CASSQAIGGGSYEQYF
TGCGCCAGCAGCCAAGCCATCGGGGGTGGCTCCTACGAGCAGTACTTC
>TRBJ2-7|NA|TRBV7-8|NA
CASSFLAGDYEQYF
TGTGCCAGCAGCTTTCTCGCAGGGGACTACGAGCAGTACTTC
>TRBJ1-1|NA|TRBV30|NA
CAWSREGIGAFF
TGTGCCTGGAGTCGGGAGGGAATTGGAGCTTTCTTT
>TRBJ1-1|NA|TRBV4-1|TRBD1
CASSQEGQGVEAFF
TGCGCCAGCAGCCAAGAGGGACAGGGCGTTGAAGCTTTCTTT
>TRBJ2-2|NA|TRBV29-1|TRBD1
CSVESGWDSSNTGELFF
TGCAGCGTTGAATCCGGTTGGGACAGTTCGAACACCGGGGAGCTGTTTTTT
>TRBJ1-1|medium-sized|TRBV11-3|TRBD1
CASSPQGDTEAFF
TGTGCCAGCAGCCCACAGGGGGACACTGAAGCTTTCTTT
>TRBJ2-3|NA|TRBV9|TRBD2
CASSVGTSGGDTQYF
TGTGCCAGCAGCGTCGGGACTAGCGGGGGAGATACGCAGTATTTT
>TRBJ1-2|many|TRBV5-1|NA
CASSPSSSMGYGYTF
TGCGCCAGCAGCCCCTCTAGTAGCATGGGCTATGGCTACACCTTC
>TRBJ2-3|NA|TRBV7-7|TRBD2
CASSSLTSGETDTQYF
TGTGCTAGCAGCTCGTTGACTAGCGGGGAAACAGATACGCAGTATTTT
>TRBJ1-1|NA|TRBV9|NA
CASSVEPENTEAFF
TGTGCCAGCAGCGTAGAGCCCGAGAACACTGAAGCTTTCTTT
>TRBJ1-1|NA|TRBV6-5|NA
CASTPTQNTEAFF
TGTGCCAGCACCCCAACTCAGAACACTGAAGCTTTCTTT